One and the same sample provided the 15 T cell receptor beta chains below, sequenced in a study of CD8 T cells in Susac syndrome. A quantity of about 0.5 to 1 ug RNA underwent reverse transcription using random hexamers. TCRdb re-called the immunoSEQ multiplex PCR reads with MiXCR, one entry per CDR3 protein. Found here are around 230,000 distinct CDR3 sequences, almost 97% of them singletons; the top ten hold less than 0.11%. Material: CD4+ T cells from PBMCs. These receptors all come from a human donor with Susac syndrome.

The J gene is TRBJ1-5, the V gene TRBV30; 9 nucleotides line up with TRBD1. Trimming at V came to 0 bases and at J to 2 bases, leaving 5 bases not matched to a gene. The germline CDR1 and CDR2 sequences are GTSNPN and SVGIG (reference sequence). CDR3 length: 16 amino acids. CDR3 loop: CAWSVPWDRGNQPQHF. Here the CDR3 DNA reads TGTGCCTGGAGTGTACCCTGGGACAGGGGCAATCAGCCCCAGCATTTT.

The J gene is TRBJ2-4, the V gene TRBV2; 7 bases are a match to TRBD1. Germline V lookup: CDR1 SNHLY, CDR2 FYNNEI. V shed 6 bases, J shed 1 base, and the junction held 12 bases outside the gene matches. The CDR3 covers 17 residues. CDR3 region: CASSVGNTGAAKNIQYF. Here the CDR3 DNA reads TGTGCCAGCAGCGTAGGAAACACAGGGGCGGCCAAAAACATTCAGTACTTC.

The V call is TRBV4-1, the J call TRBJ2-7; either TRBD1 or TRBD2 may supply D (5 bases each). The V and J ends lost 5 bases and 4 bases respectively, with 15 bases between them. This CDR3 has 14 residues. Germline lookup yields CDR1 MGHRA and CDR2 YSYEKL. The CDR3 nucleotides are TGCGCCAGCAGCTCCCGGGACCCTCCGTACGAGCAGTACTTC. The encoded protein is CASSSRDPPYEQYF.

The rearrangement links TRBV10-3 to TRBJ2-3; D perhaps matches TRBD1 (6 bases). The germline CDR1 and CDR2 sequences are ENHRY and SYGVKD. The V end was cut by 10 bases, the J end by 1 base, with 18 bases between. This CDR3 contains 15 residues. Here the CDR3 reads CATLPQGWGTDTQYF. The CDR3 DNA follows: TGTGCCACCCTACCACAGGGCTGGGGCACAGATACGCAGTATTTT.

This chain joins TRBV20-1 and TRBJ2-3, with TRBD2 as a possible D gene (6 bases). This CDR3 is built from 13 residues. V lost 3 bases, J lost 3 bases, and 10 bases lay in between. Germline lookup yields CDR1 DFQATT and CDR2 SNEGSKA (reference sequence). CDR3 sequence: CSASGSGTDTQYF. The CDR3, as DNA: TGCAGTGCTAGCGGGAGTGGTACAGATACGCAGTATTTT.

The rearrangement uses TRBV29-1 and TRBJ1-1; D possibly corresponds to TRBD1 (5 bases). The CDR3 consists of 13 residues. Deletions cut 3 bases from V and 0 bases from J, with 8 bases between. CDR1 and CDR2 (germline): SQVTM, ANQGSEA. CDR3 protein: CSVDGTVNTEAFF. CDR3 coding DNA: TGCAGCGTTGATGGGACGGTGAACACTGAAGCTTTCTTT.

The V and J genes are TRBV20-1 and TRBJ1-4; no clear D gene. CDR1 DFQATT and CDR2 SNEGSKA come from the germline V gene (reference sequence). Trimming took off 0 bases at V and 8 bases at J, with 25 bases between the two ends. The CDR3 loop spans 18 amino acids. In DNA form, the CDR3 reads TGCAGTGCTAGAGATCTTTCGGGGTCAAATGGTCCCAGAGAAAAACTGTTTTTT. This encodes CSARDLSGSNGPREKLFF.

V usage is TRBV29-1 and J usage is TRBJ1-2, with TRBD1 as a possible D gene (5 bases). V lost 3 bases and J lost 6, with 17 bases in between. Germline V gives CDR1 SQVTM, CDR2 ANQGSEA. This CDR3 is 14 amino acids long. As DNA, the CDR3 is TGCAGCGTTGAGCAGGACACGTTGGGGAATGGCTACACCTTC. It codes for CSVEQDTLGNGYTF.

This chain uses TRBV9 with TRBJ2-2; D uncertain. V lost 0 bases and J lost 6, with 3 bases in between. Germline V gives CDR1 SGDLS, CDR2 YYNGEE. The CDR3 loop spans 12 amino acids. CDR3 sequence (DNA): TGTGCCAGCAGCGTAGACGCCGGGGAGCTGTTTTTT. Translating it yields CASSVDAGELFF.

This chain uses TRBV2 with TRBJ2-7, with D unclear. The germline gives CDR1 SNHLY, CDR2 FYNNEI. V shed 4 bases and J shed 6 bases, with 13 bases lying between them. This CDR3 is 13 amino acids long. CDR3 in DNA: TGTGCCAGCAGTGGCACCCCTCCGGGCGAGCAGTACTTC. Its protein product is CASSGTPPGEQYF.

The sample holds one count of this clonotype. The chain recombines TRBV5-1 with TRBJ2-4; the D gene is possibly TRBD2 (6 bases). Germline V gene sequence: CDR1 SGHRS, CDR2 YFSETQ. The CDR3 is 16 amino acids. V lost 4 bases and J lost 7, with 21 bases in between. The CDR3 DNA reads as TGCGCCAGCAGCGAGCGGGCGGGCGCACCGGAGAACATTCAGTACTTC. This encodes CASSERAGAPENIQYF.

The V gene is TRBV21-1, the J gene TRBJ2-1; TRBD1, the D gene given by the table, was not confirmed from the DNA. TRBV21-1 is noted as a pseudogene. The CDR3 contains 14 residues. The CDR3 protein is CASSKRTDPREQFF. The CDR3 nucleotides are TGTGCCAGCAGCAAAAGGACAGATCCCAGGGAGCAGTTCTTC.

This rearrangement joins TRBV23-1 to TRBJ2-7; D uncertain. TRBV23-1 falls under the ORF class, with uncertain function. CDR3 length equals 9 residues. Between the trimmed V and J ends, which lost 10 bases and 4 bases, there was a span of 5 bases. CDR3 region: CANRYEQYF. The CDR3, as DNA: TGCGCCAACAGATACGAGCAGTACTTC.

V gene TRBV19 combines with J gene TRBJ1-2; D not certain. The CDR3 has 11 residues. The germline V and J ends were trimmed by 6 bases and 1 base, with 3 bases remaining between them. CDR1 and CDR2 (germline): LNHDA, SQIVND (reference sequence). This CDR3 is CASRDNYGYTF. The CDR3 DNA is TGTGCCAGTAGGGATAACTATGGCTACACCTTC.

J is TRBJ2-3 and V is TRBV29-1, with 10 bases identical to TRBD1. Germline CDR1 and CDR2: SQVTM and ANQGSEA. J was trimmed by 3 bases and V by 6 bases; bases with no gene match: 3. CDR3 size: 13 residues. As DNA, the CDR3 is TGCAGCGTGGACAGGGGGGGAACAGATACGCAGTATTTT. Translation gives CSVDRGGTDTQYF.